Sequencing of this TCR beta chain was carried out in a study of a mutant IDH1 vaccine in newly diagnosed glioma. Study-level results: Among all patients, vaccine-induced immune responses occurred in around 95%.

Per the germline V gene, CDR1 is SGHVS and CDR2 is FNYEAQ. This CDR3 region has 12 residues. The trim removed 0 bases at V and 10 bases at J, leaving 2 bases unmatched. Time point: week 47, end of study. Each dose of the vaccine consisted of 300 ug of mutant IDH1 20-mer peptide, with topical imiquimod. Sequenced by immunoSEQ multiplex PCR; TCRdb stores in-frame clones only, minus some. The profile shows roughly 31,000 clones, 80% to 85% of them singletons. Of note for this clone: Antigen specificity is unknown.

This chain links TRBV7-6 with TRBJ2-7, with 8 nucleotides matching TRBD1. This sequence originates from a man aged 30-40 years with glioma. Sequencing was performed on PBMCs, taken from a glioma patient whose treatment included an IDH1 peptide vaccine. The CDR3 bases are TGTGCCAGCAGCTTAGCGGACAGGGAACAGTACTTC. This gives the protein CASSLADREQYF.